The clone carrying this TCR beta chain has only a few counts. Antigen: not known. The data are from a study of cytomegalovirus exposure and HLA in healthy donors. Germline V CDR1 and CDR2: SGHRS, YFSETQ. The V and J ends lost 4 bases and 1 base, in that order; junction bases with no gene match: 1. The CDR3 runs 14 residues. Points from the study as a whole: Among the most significant clusters, several appeared linked to common viral pathogens in a later analysis. TCR beta V- and J-gene trimming, according to a later analysis, was linked to a missense DCLRE1C variant. In vitro testing confirmed a few CMV-associated chains as specific for CMV antigens. As was reported, the HLA-A and HLA-B alleles of most subjects were accurately predicted from TCR beta sequences.

In the PCR, 60 Vbeta and 13 Jbeta primers were used. TCRdb keeps only in-frame clones here, not all; method: immunoSEQ multiplex PCR. The table shows tens of thousands of clones, with approximately 79% occurring only once. The sample taken for sequencing was PBMCs. V is TRBV5-1 and J is TRBJ2-2; 7 bases are a match to TRBD2. The clonotype was recovered from a man aged 25-45 years in good health and CMV-seronegative. CDR3 nucleotides: TGCGCCAGCAGCGGCGGGGGGAACACCGGGGAGCTGTTTTTT. Protein sequence: CASSGGGNTGELFF.